This entry lists 5 T cell receptor beta chains sequenced from one sample in a study of blood T cell repertoires in COVID-19. Assay used: immunoSEQ multiplex PCR; TCRdb lists only in-frame clones, some missing. This sample yields around 250,000 clones, of which 80% to 85% are seen a single time; less than 2% belongs to the top ten. The sample consisted of peripheral blood. The receptor source for this set is a middle-aged woman who had recovered from COVID-19.

The table lists this clone with a count of one. This chain uses TRBV7-6 with TRBJ2-2; 11 bases are a match to TRBD2. There are 15 residues in the CDR3. Germline CDR1 and CDR2: SGHVS and FNYEAQ. V lost 4 bases and J lost 7; bases outside the gene matches: 5. CDR3: CASSSGTSGHGELFF. The CDR3 DNA sequence: TGTGCCAGCAGCTCGGGGACTAGCGGTCACGGGGAGCTGTTTTTT.

The CDR3 sequence is CASRETSDTQYF. CDR3 nucleotide sequence: TGTGCCAGCAGGGAGACTTCGGATACGCAGTATTTT. The chain is built from TRBV6-5 and TRBJ2-3; D remains ambiguous. Trimming cost V 6 bases and J 6 bases, with 10 bases left between them. The CDR3 sequence is 12 residues long. Germline loops: CDR1 MNHEY, CDR2 SVGAGI.

The chain couples TRBV7-2 to TRBJ2-5; no clear D. Germline loops: CDR1 SGHTA, CDR2 FQGNSA. The CDR3 length is 16 residues. V lost 1 base and J lost 2, with 14 bases in between. The CDR3 loop reads CASSLGALTYQETQYF. Written as DNA, the CDR3 is TGTGCCAGCAGCTTAGGTGCGCTTACCTATCAAGAGACCCAGTACTTC.

The genes are TRBV9 and TRBJ2-4; TRBD1 might be the D (6 bases). The CDR3 spans 15 residues. Germline V gene sequence: CDR1 SGDLS, CDR2 YYNGEE. V was shortened by 0 bases and J by 9 bases, with 16 bases between the two germline ends. The CDR3 DNA follows: TGTGCCAGCAGCGTAGCTGATACAGGGTCGGTCATTCAGTACTTC. It encodes CASSVADTGSVIQYF.

Turning to this clone: At the DNA level, this CDR3 is encoded by other sequences in the same sample as well. V is TRBV5-1 and J is TRBJ1-2; 10 nucleotides agree with TRBD1. The CDR3 is 13 residues long. Germline CDR1 reads SGHRS; CDR2 reads YFSETQ. Trimming took 4 bases from V and 8 from J; bases not matched to a gene: 5. The CDR3 bases are TGCGCCAGCAGCGTCGGACAGGGGGGCGGCTACACCTTC. It specifies CASSVGQGGGYTF.